These 27 T cell receptor beta chains were all obtained from the same sample, sequenced in a study of CD8+CD57+ T cells in acquired aplastic anemia. Sequencing was done on patients that had shown CD8+CD57+ cell expansion by flow cytometry. According to the study, genomic DNA was the template for TCR beta VDJ and CDR3 profiling. TCRdb recomputed calls from the reads with MiXCR, one row per CDR3 protein. Here the sample spans about 58,000 distinct CDR3 sequences, 55% to 70% being singletons. The source material was sorted CD4+, CD8+, or CD8+CD57+ T cells (not recorded which) from PBMCs. The receptors come from a human donor with aplastic anemia.

The rearrangement joins TRBV7-9 to TRBJ2-1; either TRBD1 or TRBD2 may fit D (6 bases each). Per germline, CDR1 SEHNR and CDR2 FQNEAQ (reference sequence). The CDR3 loop spans 13 amino acids. V dropped 5 bases and J dropped 6 bases, with 11 bases sitting between them. CDR3 amino acids: CASSQPGANEQFF. As DNA, the CDR3 is TGTGCCAGCAGCCAACCGGGGGCCAATGAGCAGTTCTTC. Using reference TRBV7-9 and TRBJ2-1 for the parts outside the CDR3, the full variable domain is DTGVSQNPRHKITKRGQNVTFRCDPISEHNRLYWYRQTLGQGPEFLTYFQNEAQLEKSRLLSDRFSAERPKGSFSTLEIQRTEQGDSAMYLCASSQPGANEQFFGPGTRLTVL.

This clonotype was seen ten or more times. V is TRBV20-1 and J is TRBJ2-7; D is undetermined. This CDR3 has 14 residues. CDR1 is DFQATT and CDR2 is SNEGSKA in the germline V gene (reference sequence). Trimming took 5 bases from V and 2 from J, leaving 16 bases between them. CDR3 residues: CSAYNKELPYEQYV. The CDR3 DNA sequence: TGCAGTGCTTATAATAAAGAGCTGCCCTACGAGCAGTACGTC.

This clonotype was observed a single time. V usage is TRBV20-1 and J usage is TRBJ2-1; D may be TRBD1 or TRBD2 (6 bases each). Trimming removed 3 bases at V and 4 bases at J, with 16 bases between. From germline, CDR1 is DFQATT and CDR2 SNEGSKA (reference sequence). The CDR3 loop spans 15 amino acids. For the CDR3, the DNA is TGCAGTGCTAGGGGGTGGCAGGGGACTTACAATGAGCAGTTCTTC. It codes for CSARGWQGTYNEQFF.

This clonotype ranks as medium-sized. The genes are TRBV10-1 and TRBJ2-7; D is possibly TRBD2 (6 bases). Germline V gene lookup returns CDR1 WNHNN and CDR2 SYGVQD (reference sequence). V was cut by 3 bases and J by 2 bases, with 8 bases left in between. The CDR3 extends over 13 amino acids. CDR3 in amino acids: CASSDPGAYEQYF. For the CDR3, the DNA is TGCGCCAGCAGTGATCCGGGGGCCTACGAGCAGTACTTC.

Regarding this clonotype: This sequence may be a read error, since a much larger clone differs from it by one base. The chain uses TRBV11-2 and TRBJ2-1; D is uncertain. There are 15 residues in the CDR3. The germline V gene has CDR1 SGHAT and CDR2 FQNNGV. The CDR3 region is CASSLDQVTYSEQFF. DNA of the CDR3: TGTGCCAGCAGCTTAGATCAGGTGACCTACAGTGAGCAGTTCTTC.

The chain employs TRBV25-1 and TRBJ1-4; perhaps TRBD1 as D (6 bases). The CDR3 loop spans 15 amino acids. CDR1 is MGHDK and CDR2 is SYGVNS in the germline V gene. V lost 1 base and J 8 bases, leaving 14 bases between the germline ends. DNA of the CDR3: TGTGCCAGCAGTGAATTATGGGGGCGGGAGGAAAAACTGTTTTTT. It specifies CASSELWGREEKLFF. Full variable domain (missing parts from reference TRBV25-1 and TRBJ1-4): EADIYQTPRYLVIGTGKKITLECSQTMGHDKMYWYQQDPGMELHLIHYSYGVNSTEKGDLSSESTVSRIRTEHFPLTLESARPSHTSQYLCASSELWGREEKLFFGSGTQLSVL.

In its sample, this clonotype was seen many times. The CDR3 coding sequence is TGTGCCAGCAGTTTACGGGGGGCTCACCTCCACTTT. Amino acids: CASSLRGAHLHF. This chain uses TRBV27 with TRBJ1-6, with D possibly being TRBD1 (6 bases). V was shortened by 2 bases and J by 15 bases, with 11 bases between the two germline ends. The CDR3 contains 12 residues. Germline CDR1 is MNHEY and CDR2 is SMNVEV (reference sequence).

This chain joins TRBV10-1 and TRBJ2-1; tentatively, D is TRBD2 (7 bases). Germline V gene lookup returns CDR1 WNHNN and CDR2 SYGVQD (reference sequence). The germline V and J ends were trimmed by 6 bases and 9 bases, with 15 bases remaining between them. CDR3 length equals 13 residues. The CDR3 DNA reads TGCGCCAGCAGCCGGGGGGCGTCCGGTGAGCAGTTCTTC. This encodes CASSRGASGEQFF.

The J gene is TRBJ2-7, the V gene TRBV5-1, with TRBD1 matching over 9 bases. This CDR3 has 15 residues. From germline, CDR1 is SGHRS and CDR2 YFSETQ. Trimming took 4 bases from V and 3 from J; bases not matched to a gene: 8. The CDR3 sequence is CASSVGQGGNYEQYF. CDR3 nucleotide sequence: TGCGCCAGCAGCGTGGGACAGGGTGGTAACTACGAGCAGTACTTC.

The genes are TRBV11-1 and TRBJ2-3; 9 positions match TRBD1. Germline V gene sequence: CDR1 SGHAT, CDR2 FQDESV (reference sequence). V trimming: 5 bases; J trimming: 0 bases; junction bases outside the gene matches: 6. The CDR3 extends over 16 amino acids. The CDR3: CASSTRDRDSTDTQYF. The CDR3 nucleotides read TGTGCCAGCAGCACCCGGGACAGGGATAGCACAGATACGCAGTATTTT.

This clonotype came up a few times. DNA of the CDR3: TGCAGCTCTATGGAGGGGACGTCTTACAATGAGCAGTTCTTC. It translates to CSSMEGTSYNEQFF. This chain connects TRBV29-1 to TRBJ2-1; TRBD2 is a possible D gene (6 bases). CDR3 length equals 14 residues. Trimming took 8 bases from V and 4 from J, leaving 18 bases between them. CDR1 and CDR2 (germline): SQVTM, ANQGSEA.

The V call is TRBV5-8, the J call TRBJ2-5; 11 nucleotides match TRBD2. The CDR3 totals 15 residues. V lost 4 bases to trimming and J lost 5 bases; unmatched junction nucleotides: 7. Looked up from germline, CDR1 is SGHTS and CDR2 is YDEGEE. CDR3 amino acids: CASSLRLAGSETQYF. The CDR3, as DNA: TGTGCCAGCAGCCTCCGACTAGCGGGGAGCGAGACCCAGTACTTC.

The V call is TRBV10-3, the J call TRBJ1-1; D is possibly TRBD1 (5 bases). Germline V gene data show CDR1 as ENHRY and CDR2 as SYGVKD. CDR3 size: 15 residues. Trimming removed 3 bases at V and 8 bases at J, with 19 bases between. CDR3 protein: CAISDPGLPGGEAFF. The CDR3 DNA sequence: TGTGCCATCAGTGACCCGGGACTTCCTGGCGGCGAAGCTTTCTTT.

This chain's CDR3 is CATSRGEPSYEQYF. The CDR3 DNA reads as TGTGCCACCAGCAGAGGTGAGCCCTCCTACGAGCAGTACTTC. The rearrangement links TRBV15 to TRBJ2-7; D is ambiguous. The V end was cut by 1 base, the J end by 0 bases, with 7 bases between. Germline V gene sequence: CDR1 LNHNV, CDR2 YYDKDF (reference sequence). The CDR3 sequence is 14 residues long.

V and J are TRBV2 and TRBJ2-5; D is unresolved. Germline V gene lookup returns CDR1 SNHLY and CDR2 FYNNEI. V was pared by 7 bases and J by 2 bases, with 8 bases between. The CDR3 loop spans 12 amino acids. The CDR3 here is CASKGLQETQYF. The CDR3 nucleotides read TGTGCCAGCAAGGGTTTACAAGAGACCCAGTACTTC.

The chain combines TRBV11-2 with TRBJ2-2; 13 bases map to TRBD2. Germline trimming cut 0 bases from V and 5 bases from J; bases unmatched to any gene: 3. This CDR3 spans 17 amino acids. Germline V lookup: CDR1 SGHAT, CDR2 FQNNGV. The CDR3 spells CASSLELAGGWTGELFF. The CDR3 DNA reads as TGTGCCAGCAGCTTAGAACTAGCGGGAGGGTGGACCGGGGAGCTGTTTTTT.

This clonotype occurred a few times. The J gene is TRBJ2-5, the V gene TRBV7-9; D unresolved. V lost 5 bases, J lost 5 bases, and 6 bases lay in between. Germline lookup yields CDR1 SEHNR and CDR2 FQNEAQ (reference sequence). The CDR3 spans 11 residues. DNA of the CDR3: TGTGCCAGCAGCCCGAGGGAGACCCAGTACTTC. Its translation is CASSPRETQYF.

This clonotype was found many times. The chain carries TRBV6-1 and TRBJ2-3; perhaps TRBD2 as D (6 bases). V lost 5 bases, J lost 6 bases, and 18 bases lay in between. Looked up from germline, CDR1 is MNHNS and CDR2 is SASEGT. The CDR3 is 15 amino acids. This chain's CDR3 is CASSPGHSGSDTQYF. The CDR3 nucleotides read TGTGCCAGCAGTCCTGGCCACAGCGGGTCGGATACGCAGTATTTT.

In regard to this clonotype: Germline is not matched at one junction end, which may reflect a read error. The V and J genes are TRBV2 and TRBJ2-2; tentative D call: TRBD2 (5 bases). The length of the CDR3 is 13 residues. CDR1 SNHLY and CDR2 FYNNEI come from the germline V gene. This CDR3 reads CASLGTYTGEPFF. The CDR3 DNA reads as TGTGCCAGCTTGGGAACGTACACCGGGGAGCCGTTTTTT.

The chain combines TRBV20-1 with TRBJ1-2, with D tentatively TRBD1 (6 bases). CDR1 DFQATT and CDR2 SNEGSKA come from the germline V gene (reference sequence). Trimming removed 3 bases from V and 6 bases from J, with 14 bases in between. The CDR3 is made up of 13 amino acids. The CDR3 is CSARDSVGDGYTF. CDR3 sequence (DNA): TGCAGTGCTAGGGACAGCGTCGGTGATGGCTACACCTTC.

This clonotype was recorded many times. V gene TRBV6-2 or TRBV6-3 combines with J gene TRBJ1-3; D is unresolved. CDR3 length: 12 residues. The germline CDR1 and CDR2 sequences are MNHEY and SVGEGT. The V gene lost 5 bases and the J gene lost 4 bases, with 6 bases spanning the gap. The CDR3 DNA is TGTGCCAGCAGTCAGAGGGGAAACACCATATATTTT. Residues: CASSQRGNTIYF.

The CDR3, as DNA: TGCAGCGTTGAAGAGGTCAGAGACACTGAAGCTTTCTTT. It is translated as CSVEEVRDTEAFF. The V call is TRBV29-1, the J call TRBJ1-1; unclear D gene. Germline loops: CDR1 SQVTM, CDR2 ANQGSEA. This CDR3 comprises 13 residues. V lost 0 bases, J lost 3 bases, and 8 bases lay in between.

This chain joins TRBV7-9 and TRBJ2-3; D perhaps matches TRBD2 (5 bases). Germline assignment: CDR1 SEHNR and CDR2 FQNEAQ (reference sequence). V was clipped by 3 bases and J by 7 bases, with 14 bases between them. This CDR3 has 14 amino acids. CDR3 coding DNA: TGTGCCAGCAGCTTGGCGGGTTCTTGGTATACGCAGTATTTT. Encoded protein: CASSLAGSWYTQYF.

This clonotype was detected only once. The V and J genes are TRBV7-8 and TRBJ1-1; D remains unclear. V dropped 11 bases and J dropped 4 bases, with 14 bases sitting between them. Germline CDR1 and CDR2: SGHVS and FQNEAQ. The CDR3 extends over 12 amino acids. CDR3 sequence: CAGTSGGTEAFF. CDR3 in DNA: TGTGCCGGTACATCGGGCGGCACTGAAGCTTTCTTT.

In its sample, this clonotype was seen many times. The chain employs TRBV19 and TRBJ1-1, with D uncertain. V was clipped by 9 bases and J by 0 bases, with 11 bases between them. Germline assignment: CDR1 LNHDA and CDR2 SQIVND (reference sequence). This CDR3 region has 13 residues. Written as DNA, the CDR3 is TGTGCCAGCTCTAATAGGTTGAACACTGAAGCTTTCTTT. Its translation: CASSNRLNTEAFF.

The J gene is TRBJ1-2, the V gene TRBV6-5; TRBD1 matches 12 bases. The CDR3 is 17 amino acids. With V trimmed by 0 bases and J by 3 bases, 5 bases remained unmatched. Germline loops: CDR1 MNHEY, CDR2 SVGAGI. CDR3 loop: CASSYSRGTGGDYGYTF. The CDR3 DNA reads as TGTGCCAGCAGTTACTCGAGAGGGACAGGGGGCGACTATGGCTACACCTTC.

J is TRBJ2-7 and V is TRBV10-3; 9 positions agree with TRBD1. Germline trimming cut 8 bases from V and 0 bases from J; bases unmatched to any gene: 11. Germline values: CDR1 ENHRY, CDR2 SYGVKD. The CDR3 extends over 16 amino acids. In DNA form, the CDR3 reads TGTGCCATCCGTGGGGGACAGGGCCCGAGCTCCTACGAGCAGTACTTC. It codes for CAIRGGQGPSSYEQYF.